These 32 T cell receptor beta chains came from one sample sequenced in a study of a mutant IDH1 vaccine in newly diagnosed glioma. Libraries were prepared by immunoSEQ multiplex PCR; TCRdb keeps only in-frame clonotypes and omits some of them. The repertoire includes tens of thousands of clones, approximately 83% of them detected once, and 2.9% sits in the top ten. Time point given: baseline, week 1 (first vaccination visit). Treatment indicated: pre-vaccination baseline after standard-of-care therapy. Source: PBMCs, taken from a glioma patient treated with radiotherapy, temozolomide or both. These receptors came from a man younger than 45 with glioma.

This clone was counted only a few times. The rearrangement uses TRBV19 and TRBJ2-3; 11 nucleotides agree with TRBD1. Germline V gives CDR1 LNHDA, CDR2 SQIVND (reference sequence). Trimming at V came to 3 bases and at J to 4 bases, leaving 6 bases not matched to a gene. The CDR3 runs 16 residues. DNA for the CDR3: TGTGCCAGTAGTATTCCACCGGGACAGGGGGCAGATACGCAGTATTTT. Translation: CASSIPPGQGADTQYF. The complete variable domain, with remaining parts taken from reference TRBV19 and TRBJ2-3, reads DGGITQSPKYLFRKEGQNVTLSCEQNLNHDAMYWYRQDPGQGLRLIYYSQIVNDFQKGDIAEGYSVSREKKESFPLTVTSAQKNPTAFYLCASSIPPGQGADTQYFGPGTRLTVL.

This rearrangement joins TRBV7-8 to TRBJ2-1; TRBD2 might be the D (7 bases). V dropped 5 bases and J dropped 15 bases, with 29 bases sitting between them. CDR1 SGHVS and CDR2 FQNEAQ come from the germline V gene. The CDR3 length is 16 residues. DNA of the CDR3: TGTGCCAGCAGCCCCCGAGGTTTTGCGGGGGCTACGGTGTTGTTCTTC. Residues: CASSPRGFAGATVLFF. Using reference TRBV7-8 and TRBJ2-1 for the parts outside the CDR3, the full variable domain is GAGVSQSPRYKVAKRGQDVALRCDPISGHVSLFWYQQALGQGPEFLTYFQNEAQLDKSGLPSDRFFAERPEGSVSTLKIQRTQQEDSAVYLCASSPRGFAGATVLFFGPGTRLTVL.

The J gene is TRBJ1-5, the V gene TRBV5-6, with a tentative D call TRBD1 (6 bases). V was pared by 2 bases and J by 5 bases, with 20 bases between. Germline CDR1 reads SGHDT; CDR2 reads YYEEEE. This CDR3 is 17 amino acids long. DNA for the CDR3: TGTGCCAGCAGCTTCGGTCGGGACATAAAGAGGTATCAGCCCCAGCATTTT. Its protein product is CASSFGRDIKRYQPQHF.

This rearrangement joins TRBV5-1 to TRBJ1-2; 7 bases align to TRBD1. The ends lost 3 bases at V and 4 bases at J; junction bases unmatched: 9. From germline, CDR1 is SGHRS and CDR2 YFSETQ. The CDR3 consists of 15 residues. CDR3 sequence: CASSSRDGTAYGYTF. CDR3 DNA sequence: TGCGCCAGCAGCTCAAGGGACGGGACAGCCTATGGCTACACCTTC. Complete variable domain (other parts from reference TRBV5-1 and TRBJ1-2): KAGVTQTPRYLIKTRGQQVTLSCSPISGHRSVSWYQQTPGQGLQFLFEYFSETQRNKGNFPGRFSGRQFSNSRSEMNVSTLELGDSALYLCASSSRDGTAYGYTFGSGTRLTVV.

The chain couples TRBV7-8 to TRBJ1-4, with D possibly TRBD1 on 6 matching bases. This CDR3 is built from 15 residues. Trimming took 5 bases from V and 3 from J, leaving 13 bases between them. Germline V gene lookup returns CDR1 SGHVS and CDR2 FQNEAQ. CDR3 sequence reads: CASSRMDSSNEKLFF. As DNA, the CDR3 is TGTGCCAGCAGCCGAATGGACAGCTCTAATGAAAAACTGTTTTTT.

This chain uses TRBV10-1 with TRBJ2-5, with 8 positions matching TRBD2. Germline lookup yields CDR1 WNHNN and CDR2 SYGVQD (reference sequence). This CDR3 contains 14 residues. V lost 5 bases, J lost 5 bases, and 7 bases stayed unmatched. CDR3 bases: TGCGCCAGCAGTTCCGGGGGGGCCGGTGAGACCCAGTACTTC. Its translation: CASSSGGAGETQYF.

The rearrangement joins TRBV6-5 to TRBJ1-5; the D gene is possibly TRBD1 (5 bases). This CDR3 spans 15 amino acids. Trimming pared 6 bases from V and 3 bases from J, leaving 15 bases between. Germline V gene data show CDR1 as MNHEY and CDR2 as SVGAGI. In DNA form, the CDR3 reads TGTGCCAGCAGCGATCCGGGGACTGCCAATCAGCCCCAGCATTTT. Translation gives CASSDPGTANQPQHF.

This chain uses TRBV5-4 with TRBJ1-1, with D tentatively TRBD1 (5 bases). Germline CDR1 and CDR2: SGHNT and YYREEE (reference sequence). The CDR3 length is 15 residues. Trimming left V 0 bases short and J 0 bases short, with 9 bases between. CDR3 residues: CASSLGVGVNTEAFF. CDR3 coding DNA: TGTGCCAGCAGCTTGGGGGTGGGGGTGAACACTGAAGCTTTCTTT.

This rearrangement joins TRBV6-1 to TRBJ2-5; TRBD2 matches at 12 bases. The germline V gene has CDR1 MNHNS and CDR2 SASEGT. This CDR3 is 17 amino acids long. V gave up 1 base and J gave up 2 bases; unmatched junction bases: 5. CDR3 in DNA: TGTGCCAGCAGTGAAGGGAGACTAGCGGGGGTACAAGAGACCCAGTACTTC. This encodes CASSEGRLAGVQETQYF.

This sequence joins TRBV9 and TRBJ1-3; 8 bases are a match to TRBD1. The CDR3 runs to 15 residues. The trim removed 3 bases at V and 0 bases at J, leaving 2 bases unmatched. Germline V gene lookup returns CDR1 SGDLS and CDR2 YYNGEE. This CDR3 is CASSGTGGSGNTIYF. The CDR3 DNA sequence: TGTGCCAGCAGCGGAACAGGGGGCTCTGGAAACACCATATATTTT.

The chain joins TRBV5-4 to TRBJ2-1; the D is unclear. There are 15 residues in the CDR3. V shed 3 bases and J shed 0 bases, with 10 bases lying between them. Germline assignment: CDR1 SGHNT and CDR2 YYREEE (reference sequence). This CDR3 is CASSSRAGSYNEQFF. The CDR3 nucleotides are TGTGCCAGCAGCTCCCGCGCAGGCTCCTACAATGAGCAGTTCTTC. Full variable domain (missing parts from reference TRBV5-4 and TRBJ2-1): ETGVTQSPTHLIKTRGQQVTLRCSSQSGHNTVSWYQQALGQGPQFIFQYYREEENGRGNFPPRFSGLQFPNYSSELNVNALELDDSALYLCASSSRAGSYNEQFFGPGTRLTVL.

The rearrangement joins TRBV29-1 to TRBJ2-5, with 7 bases that match TRBD1. The junction had 12 bases not matched to a gene; V was cut back by 6 bases and J by 5 bases. The CDR3 covers 14 residues. CDR1 is SQVTM, CDR2 ANQGSEA, per germline. DNA for the CDR3: TGCAGCGTCCAAAAGGGGGCGGCTATGGAGACCCAGTACTTC. This gives the protein CSVQKGAAMETQYF.

The rearrangement links TRBV2 to TRBJ2-7; 10 bases map to TRBD1. This CDR3 region has 14 residues. With 7 bases clipped from V and 2 bases from J, the junction kept 5 bases outside the gene matches. The V gene's germline CDR1 is SNHLY and CDR2 FYNNEI. CDR3 sequence: CASTSGQGTYEQYF. CDR3 bases: TGTGCCAGCACCTCGGGACAGGGGACCTACGAGCAGTACTTC.

The DNA for the CDR3 is TGTGCCAGCAGAACCGCCGCTCGGGTCCAACAGTACTTC. Its translation is CASRTAARVQQYF. The genes are TRBV5-6 and TRBJ2-7; D not resolved. The V end lost 5 bases, the J end lost 10 bases, and 19 bases lay between the germline ends. Germline loops: CDR1 SGHDT, CDR2 YYEEEE. This CDR3 has 13 amino acids.

This clone has a single count. The chain carries TRBV11-2 and TRBJ1-3; 7 nucleotides match TRBD1. The J segment lost 0 bases and the V segment lost 5 bases, leaving 7 bases of the junction unmatched. CDR1 and CDR2 (germline): SGHAT, FQNNGV. CDR3 size: 16 residues. The CDR3 here is CASSRQGYTSGNTIYF. The CDR3 nucleotides read TGTGCCAGCAGCCGACAGGGATACACCTCTGGAAACACCATATATTTT. The variable domain in full, completed from reference TRBV11-2 and TRBJ1-3, reads EAGVAQSPRYKIIEKRQSVAFWCNPISGHATLYWYQQILGQGPKLLIQFQNNGVVDDSQLPKDRFSAERLKGVDSTLKIQPAKLEDSAVYLCASSRQGYTSGNTIYFGEGSWLTVV.

The chain recombines TRBV9 with TRBJ1-6; 9 nucleotides align to TRBD1. J was trimmed by 8 bases and V by 3 bases; bases with no gene match: 6. CDR3 length: 15 residues. CDR1 SGDLS and CDR2 YYNGEE come from the germline V gene. CDR3 DNA: TGTGCCAGCAGCGGGACCGACAGGGGGGATTCACCCCTCCACTTT. It is translated as CASSGTDRGDSPLHF.

CDR3 sequence (DNA): TGTGCCAGCAGTCCAGGGAACACCGGGGAGCTGTTTTTT. Protein product: CASSPGNTGELFF. The V call is TRBV6-4, the J call TRBJ2-2; D is unresolved. V dropped 5 bases and J dropped 1 base, with 5 bases sitting between them. Germline V gene sequence: CDR1 MRHNA, CDR2 SNTAGT. This CDR3 has 13 residues.

The CDR3 protein is CASSLRDGYTF. For the CDR3, the DNA is TGTGCCAGCAGTCTCAGGGATGGCTACACCTTC. This rearrangement joins TRBV6-6 to TRBJ1-2; D is perhaps TRBD1 (5 bases). Trimming shortened V by 5 bases and J by 6 bases, and 7 bases separated the two germline ends. The CDR3 has 11 amino acids. Looked up from germline, CDR1 is MNHNY and CDR2 is SVGAGI (reference sequence).

The gene calls are TRBV2 and TRBJ1-2; 7 bases are a match to TRBD1. Germline CDR1 SNHLY, CDR2 FYNNEI. The CDR3 spans 13 residues. V lost 6 bases, J lost 6 bases, and 7 bases stayed unmatched. CDR3 in DNA: TGTGCCAGCAGGGAACAGGGGTCACATGGCTACACCTTC. Translated, it gives CASREQGSHGYTF. Based on the CDR3 plus reference TRBV2 and TRBJ1-2, the full variable domain is EPEVTQTPSHQVTQMGQEVILRCVPISNHLYFYWYRQILGQKVEFLVSFYNNEISEKSEIFDDQFSVERPDGSNFTLKIRSTKLEDSAMYFCASREQGSHGYTFGSGTRLTVV.

The chain combines TRBV18 with TRBJ1-6; D remains ambiguous. The V gene's germline CDR1 is KGHSH and CDR2 LQKENI. CDR3 length: 14 amino acids. Trimming took 6 bases from V and 9 from J, leaving 15 bases between them. This CDR3 is CASSRVPEGSPLHF. CDR3 DNA: TGTGCCAGCTCGCGGGTTCCGGAGGGTTCACCCCTCCACTTT.

As regards this clone: Other DNA sequences in this specimen translate into the identical CDR3. The V call is TRBV5-1, the J call TRBJ1-1; 9 bases are a match to TRBD1. CDR3 length: 16 amino acids. The ends lost 5 bases at V and 0 bases at J; junction bases unmatched: 8. The germline V gene encodes CDR1 SGHRS and CDR2 YFSETQ. The CDR3 sequence is CASSIGQGYMNTEAFF. The CDR3 nucleotides are TGCGCCAGCAGTATAGGACAGGGGTATATGAACACTGAAGCTTTCTTT.

The chain recombines TRBV7-9 with TRBJ1-5; 9 nucleotides align to TRBD1. The germline V gene has CDR1 SEHNR and CDR2 FQNEAQ (reference sequence). CDR3 length: 16 residues. The J segment lost 6 bases and the V segment lost 1 base, leaving 7 bases of the junction unmatched. For the CDR3, the DNA is TGTGCCAGCAGCTTAGGGGACAGGGTGGTCGGTCAGCCCCAGCATTTT. Its translation: CASSLGDRVVGQPQHF.

The V gene is TRBV10-3, the J gene TRBJ2-2, with TRBD2 matching over 13 bases. This CDR3 has 16 amino acids. Trimming removed 10 bases from V and 2 bases from J; junction bases left unmatched: 7. Germline V lookup: CDR1 ENHRY, CDR2 SYGVKD. CDR3 DNA: TGTGCCACCAGGACTAGCGGGGGAAAAAACACCGGGGAGCTGTTTTTT. Protein sequence: CATRTSGGKNTGELFF.

The rearrangement links TRBV5-1 to TRBJ2-5; D uncertain. The CDR3 length is 12 residues. Germline lookup yields CDR1 SGHRS and CDR2 YFSETQ. V lost 0 bases and J 1 base, leaving 1 base between the germline ends. The CDR3 loop is CASSLAQETQYF. DNA of the CDR3: TGCGCCAGCAGCTTGGCCCAAGAGACCCAGTACTTC.

The genes are TRBV28 and TRBJ1-6; D gene uncertain. The V gene's germline CDR1 is MDHEN and CDR2 SYDVKM. Deletions cut 2 bases from V and 7 bases from J, with 6 bases between. The CDR3 is 13 amino acids. CDR3 amino acids: CASSLEPNSPLHF. Here the CDR3 DNA reads TGTGCCAGCAGTTTAGAGCCAAATTCACCCCTCCACTTT.

The CDR3 sequence is CASRPRQGSGAEQYF. As DNA, the CDR3 is TGTGCCAGCAGGCCCCGACAGGGTTCTGGCGCCGAGCAGTACTTC. The rearrangement uses TRBV2 and TRBJ2-7; the match to TRBD1 covers 7 bases. Trimming cost V 6 bases and J 6 bases; bases outside gene matches: 14. The CDR3 contains 15 residues. Germline CDR1 is SNHLY and CDR2 is FYNNEI.

This clone was seen more than once but under ten times. The chain combines TRBV19 with TRBJ1-5; 7 bases line up with TRBD1. V gave up 9 bases and J gave up 3 bases; unmatched junction bases: 8. The CDR3 has 14 residues. The germline V gene has CDR1 LNHDA and CDR2 SQIVND (reference sequence). The CDR3 loop is CASSTGRNNQPQHF. In DNA form, the CDR3 reads TGTGCCAGCTCGACAGGGAGGAACAATCAGCCCCAGCATTTT.

The V gene is TRBV28, the J gene TRBJ1-2; 10 nucleotides match TRBD1. Losses at the gene ends were 7 bases for V and 8 bases for J; bases not matched to a gene: 7. Germline CDR1 is MDHEN and CDR2 is SYDVKM. The CDR3 contains 13 residues. Here the CDR3 reads CASTGTGAGGYTF. The CDR3 region has the DNA TGTGCCAGCACCGGGACAGGGGCTGGGGGCTACACCTTC.

The chain has TRBV5-5 and TRBJ2-5, with D perhaps matching TRBD1 (5 bases). The DNA end is more similar to TRBJ2-7, so the J call may be wrong. Germline-derived CDR1 and CDR2 are SGHKS and YYEKEE (reference sequence). CDR3 length: 14 residues. The CDR3 region has the DNA TGTGCCAGCAGCTTAGGGCAGGGTTATTACGAGCAGTACTTC. This codes for CASSLGQGYYEQYF.

The sample holds one count of this clone. The chain has TRBV7-9 and TRBJ2-3; D unclear. Germline V gene data show CDR1 as SEHNR and CDR2 as FQNEAQ (reference sequence). This CDR3 contains 10 residues. In DNA form, the CDR3 reads TGTGCTGGATTCACAGATACGCAGTATTTT. Amino acid sequence: CAGFTDTQYF.

This clone was counted once. The chain employs TRBV29-1 and TRBJ2-1, with unresolved D. V dropped 1 base and J dropped 6 bases, with 4 bases sitting between them. CDR3 length: 11 residues. The germline gives CDR1 SQVTM, CDR2 ANQGSEA. CDR3 protein: CSVEVGNEQFF. Here the CDR3 DNA reads TGCAGCGTTGAAGTTGGCAATGAGCAGTTCTTC.

The sample holds a few counts of this clone. V and J are TRBV4-2 and TRBJ1-5; no reliable D call. Germline V lookup: CDR1 LGHNA, CDR2 YNFKEQ. V lost 0 bases and J 3 bases, leaving 12 bases between the germline ends. The CDR3 consists of 16 residues. The CDR3 protein is CASSQDYRAINQPQHF. In nucleotides, the CDR3 is TGTGCCAGCAGCCAAGATTATCGGGCCATCAATCAGCCCCAGCATTTT.